This paragraph reports one T cell receptor beta chain. The antigen remains unidentified. This CDR3 has 16 residues. J gave up 6 bases and V 0 bases, and 6 bases lay outside the gene matches. Germline CDR1 and CDR2: MNHEY and SVGAGI. TCRdb called the RT-PCR reads again in MiXCR, with one record for every CDR3 protein. The sample consists of about 700,000 distinct CDR3 sequences, approximately 14% of them appearing once. This record comes from a study of response to subunit inactivated influenza vaccine. Regarding the study as a whole: There was a suggestion from the authors that each seasonal influenza vaccination recruits few new T cells.

The chain recombines TRBV6-5 with TRBJ2-1; 9 nucleotides agree with TRBD2. The sequencing used PBMCs from blood, collected less than 15 days before vaccination. The source of this sequence is a man between 45 and 60 years old who received an inactivated influenza vaccine. Here the CDR3 DNA reads TGTGCCAGCAGTTACTCTGGGACTAGCTATGTCAATGAGCAGTTCTTC. As protein: CASSYSGTSYVNEQFF.